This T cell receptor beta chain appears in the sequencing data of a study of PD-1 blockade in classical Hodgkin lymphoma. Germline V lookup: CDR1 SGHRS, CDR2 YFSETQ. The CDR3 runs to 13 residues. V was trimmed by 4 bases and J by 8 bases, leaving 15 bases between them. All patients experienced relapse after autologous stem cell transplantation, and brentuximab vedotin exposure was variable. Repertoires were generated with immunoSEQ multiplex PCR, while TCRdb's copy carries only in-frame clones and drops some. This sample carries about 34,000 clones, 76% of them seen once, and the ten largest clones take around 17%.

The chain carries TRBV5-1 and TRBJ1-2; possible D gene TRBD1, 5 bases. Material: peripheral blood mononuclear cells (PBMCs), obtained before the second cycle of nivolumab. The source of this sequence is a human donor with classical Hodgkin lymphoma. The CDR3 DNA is TGCGCCAGCAGCCCGGGACCGGCTAGGGGCTACACCTTC. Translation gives CASSPGPARGYTF.